The sequence of this TCR beta chain was determined in a study of T cell responses to AZD1222 COVID-19 vaccine. Study findings and constraints: Following two doses of AZD1222, Spike-specific TCR breadth and depth rose. Clonal diversity may have been underestimated in mostly white British donors.

Second doses that came at about 4 or about 12 weeks were put together. This clone rates as medium-sized. Its antigen is unidentified. Trimming at V came to 1 base and at J to 0 bases, leaving 6 bases not matched to a gene. This CDR3 contains 16 residues. The germline gives CDR1 LGHNA, CDR2 YSLEER. Data came from immunoSEQ multiplex PCR; TCRdb stores just in-frame clones and leaves some out. This sample carries 15,000 to 20,000 clones, roughly 84% of them seen once, and the ten largest clones take around 16%. This specimen was peripheral blood, taken 28 days after the second AZD1222 dose. J is TRBJ2-7 and V is TRBV4-3; 7 nucleotides align to TRBD2. This clonotype was sampled from an adult who received the AZD1222 COVID-19 vaccine. The CDR3 nucleotides are TGCGCCAGCAGCCAAGCGATCCTAGCGGCCTCCTACGAGCAGTACTTC. As protein: CASSQAILAASYEQYF.